This T cell receptor beta chain was captured by sequencing in a study of glioma-infiltrating T cells. General study points: Very few CDR3 sequences were shared between tissue and blood. Above-expected tissue-blood divergence occurred in all gliomas, most in low-grade ones.

The iRepertoire nested amplicon-rescue multiplex PCR amplified TCR alpha and beta CDR3s from RNA. Tissue mRNA or PBMC total RNA, 100-400 ng, went into one-step reverse transcription and amplification. Each CDR3 protein is one row after TCRdb ran MiXCR on the multiplex PCR reads. The sample has around 180,000 distinct CDR3 sequences, under 55% seen once; the top ten hold roughly 5.5%. On this clonotype itself: Its target is unknown. Possible read error: a much larger clone is one base away. No conserved phenylalanine or tryptophan is present at the end of the CDR3, so a read error is the likely explanation.

CDR1 is MNHNS and CDR2 is SASEGT in the germline V gene. The CDR3 is 13 amino acids. The V end was cut by 8 bases, the J end by 3 bases, with 14 bases between. This sequence originates from a human donor with low-grade glioma or glioblastoma, undergoing nonglioma brain surgery, or in good health (not recorded which). Sequencing was performed on glioma tissue, nonneoplastic brain tissue, or PBMCs (not recorded which). The chain joins TRBV6-1 to TRBJ2-7; no clear D. CDR3 sequence: CASVGIVGYEQYL. DNA for the CDR3: TGTGCCAGCGTAGGCATAGTAGGCTACGAGCAGTACCTC.